Following are 5 T cell receptor beta chains from one sample sequenced in a study of blood T cell repertoires in COVID-19. Using immunoSEQ multiplex PCR, the repertoire was profiled, and TCRdb retains in-frame clones only, with some absent. The sample contains 150,000 to 190,000 clones, about four fifths of which appear only once. The specimen was peripheral blood. These receptors were collected from an elderly woman with acute or convalescent COVID-19.

The CDR3 reads CAWIKTPERRPLGSRIYGYTF. CDR3 nucleotides: TGTGCCTGGATCAAAACCCCGGAACGCCGACCACTGGGCAGTCGCATCTATGGCTACACCTTC. The chain carries TRBV30 and TRBJ1-2; D unresolved. Germline assignment: CDR1 GTSNPN and CDR2 SVGIG (reference sequence). The CDR3 contains 21 residues. Trimming stripped 4 bases from V and 4 bases from J, with 37 bases between. Combining the CDR3 with reference TRBV30 and TRBJ1-2 gives the whole variable domain SQTIHQWPATLVQPVGSPLSLECTVEGTSNPNLYWYRQAAGRGLQLLFYSVGIGQISSEVPQNLSASRPQDRQFILSSKKLLLSDSGFYLCAWIKTPERRPLGSRIYGYTFGSGTRLTVV.

This clone was observed at least ten times. The chain joins TRBV27 to TRBJ2-3; D is possibly TRBD2 (7 bases). In germline, CDR1 is MNHEY, CDR2 SMNVEV (reference sequence). The CDR3 spans 15 residues. V was pared by 6 bases and J by 7 bases, with 20 bases between. The CDR3 protein is CASRGAGGASYTQYF. The CDR3 nucleotides are TGTGCCAGCAGGGGGGCTGGGGGGGCATCCTATACGCAGTATTTT.

The V gene is TRBV7-9, the J gene TRBJ1-2; 7 bases agree with TRBD1. V was clipped by 1 base and J by 6 bases; unmatched bases: 8. In germline, CDR1 is SEHNR, CDR2 FQNEAQ (reference sequence). The CDR3 extends over 15 amino acids. CDR3 bases: TGTGCCAGCAGCTTAGACCTGGACAGGTCGGATGGCTACACCTTC. Translation gives CASSLDLDRSDGYTF.

This clone was seen only a few times. The CDR3 spells CASSEYYTDTQYF. CDR3 nucleotides: TGTGCCAGCAGTGAATACTACACAGATACGCAGTATTTT. The chain is built from TRBV2 and TRBJ2-3; D call uncertain. In germline, CDR1 is SNHLY, CDR2 FYNNEI. V lost 2 bases to trimming and J lost 2 bases, with 5 bases between them. The CDR3 contains 13 residues.

The chain joins TRBV5-1 to TRBJ1-3, with 7 bases matching TRBD1. The CDR3 totals 16 residues. V was pared by 4 bases and J by 0 bases, with 7 bases of the junction left unmatched. Germline CDR1 and CDR2: SGHRS and YFSETQ. CDR3 amino acids: CASSLGQEFSGNTIYF. DNA of the CDR3: TGCGCCAGCAGCCTAGGACAGGAATTCTCTGGAAACACCATATATTTT. The whole variable domain, filled in from reference TRBV5-1 and TRBJ1-3, reads KAGVTQTPRYLIKTRGQQVTLSCSPISGHRSVSWYQQTPGQGLQFLFEYFSETQRNKGNFPGRFSGRQFSNSRSEMNVSTLELGDSALYLCASSLGQEFSGNTIYFGEGSWLTVV.